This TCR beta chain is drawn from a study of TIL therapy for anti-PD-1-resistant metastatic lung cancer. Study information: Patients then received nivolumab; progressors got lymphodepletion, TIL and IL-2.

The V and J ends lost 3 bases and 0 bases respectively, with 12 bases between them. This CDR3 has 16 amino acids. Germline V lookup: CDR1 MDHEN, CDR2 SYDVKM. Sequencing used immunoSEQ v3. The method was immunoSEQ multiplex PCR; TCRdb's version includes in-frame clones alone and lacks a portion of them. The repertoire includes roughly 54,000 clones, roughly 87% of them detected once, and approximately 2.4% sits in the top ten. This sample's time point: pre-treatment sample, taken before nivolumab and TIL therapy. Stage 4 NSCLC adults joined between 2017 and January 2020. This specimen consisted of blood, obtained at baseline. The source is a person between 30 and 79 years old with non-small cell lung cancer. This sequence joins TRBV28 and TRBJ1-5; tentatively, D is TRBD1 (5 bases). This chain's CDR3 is CASSFVGGYSNQPQHF. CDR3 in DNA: TGTGCCAGCAGTTTCGTCGGGGGTTATAGCAATCAGCCCCAGCATTTT.